Listed below are T cell receptor beta chains from one sample, sequenced in a study of blood T cell repertoires in COVID-19. Using immunoSEQ multiplex PCR, the repertoire was profiled, and TCRdb retains in-frame clones only, with some absent. The data hold some 370,000 clones, with more than 70% observed a single time. The sample comprised peripheral blood. These receptors all come from a woman in her 30s with COVID-19, enrolled during active disease. Both conserved end residues are part of each CDR3. D genes are given only for firm matches. Size tells how often a clone was seen (once, few, many) or the class of an expanded clone, and some rows leave it out.

-	TRBJ1-2	-	TRBV6-6	13	CASSYEGNYGYTF	TGTGCCAGCAGTTACGAGGGAAACTATGGCTACACCTTC
TRBD1	TRBJ1-1	-	TRBV4-1	12	CASSPSDRATFF	TGCGCCAGCAGTCCATCAGACAGGGCGACTTTCTTT
-	TRBJ2-2	-	TRBV27	14	CASSLGGGSGELFF	TGTGCCAGCAGTTTAGGAGGGGGCTCCGGGGAGCTGTTTTTT
-	TRBJ2-7	-	TRBV7-8	15	CASSPLAVSSYEQYF	TGTGCCAGCAGCCCTCTAGCCGTGTCTTCCTACGAGCAGTACTTC
TRBD1	TRBJ2-7	-	TRBV4-3	14	CASSQRDRGYEQYF	TGCGCCAGCAGCCAAAGGGACAGAGGCTACGAGCAGTACTTC
-	TRBJ1-1	-	TRBV2	13	CASSEGGSTEAFF	TGTGCCAGCAGTGAGGGGGGGAGCACTGAAGCTTTCTTT
TRBD2	TRBJ2-7	-	TRBV19	15	CASSIGVAGAYEQYF	TGTGCCAGTAGTATAGGTGTAGCGGGAGCCTACGAGCAGTACTTC
TRBD2	TRBJ2-1	-	TRBV14	17	CASSQGLAVSSYNEQFF	TGTGCCAGCAGCCAAGGACTAGCGGTAAGCTCCTACAATGAGCAGTTCTTC
-	TRBJ2-2	-	TRBV14	15	CASSQYSTGAGELFF	TGTGCCAGCAGCCAATATTCGACGGGAGCCGGGGAGCTGTTTTTT
TRBD1	TRBJ1-2	few	TRBV7-2	13	CASSFRQGNGYTF	TGTGCCAGCAGCTTTCGACAGGGGAATGGCTACACCTTC
TRBD1	TRBJ1-4	-	TRBV2	14	CAGRITGGNEKLFF	TGTGCCGGACGAATCACAGGGGGGAATGAAAAACTGTTTTTT
TRBD2	TRBJ2-3	once	TRBV7-9	16	CASSLSAAGASDTQYF	TGTGCCAGCAGCCTCTCGGCGGCGGGAGCATCCGATACGCAGTATTTT
-	TRBJ2-5	-	TRBV18	15	CASSPPSGQQETQYF	TGTGCCAGCTCACCACCGTCCGGACAACAAGAGACCCAGTACTTC
-	TRBJ2-7	-	TRBV28	16	CASSSTKSGGLYEQYF	TGTGCCAGCAGTTCGACCAAGTCGGGGGGCCTTTACGAGCAGTACTTC
-	TRBJ2-1	-	TRBV5-1	14	CASSFRGTYNEQFF	TGCGCCAGCAGCTTTAGAGGGACCTACAATGAGCAGTTCTTC
-	TRBJ2-1	once	TRBV11-1	13	CASSLTSLEWQFF	TGTGCCAGCAGCTTAACTAGCTTGGAGTGGCAGTTCTTC
-	TRBJ2-5	-	TRBV5-4	16	CASSPRGKGYQETQYF	TGTGCCAGCAGCCCCCGCGGGAAGGGGTACCAAGAGACCCAGTACTTC
TRBD2	TRBJ2-3	few	TRBV7-9	15	CASSLLSGGVDTQYF	TGTGCCAGCAGCTTACTGTCGGGAGGGGTGGATACGCAGTATTTT
-	TRBJ1-5	once	TRBV28	16	CASSSLRAGGAQPQHF	TGTGCCAGCAGCTCCCTCAGGGCGGGAGGGGCTCAGCCCCAGCATTTT
-	TRBJ2-7	-	TRBV5-1	14	CASSLGLNSYEQYF	TGCGCCAGCAGCTTGGGGCTCAACTCCTACGAGCAGTACTTC
-	TRBJ2-1	-	TRBV20-1	11	CSPMAPAGQFF	TGCAGTCCCATGGCCCCGGCGGGGCAGTTCTTC
TRBD2	TRBJ2-1	-	TRBV7-3	19	CASSLSGLAGPSSYNEQFF	TGTGCCAGCAGCTTAAGCGGACTAGCGGGACCTAGCTCCTACAATGAGCAGTTCTTC
-	TRBJ1-5	-	TRBV19	14	CASSMAPSNQPQHF	TGTGCCAGTAGTATGGCCCCTAGCAATCAGCCCCAGCATTTT
-	TRBJ2-7	-	TRBV19	13	CASTDTGAYEQYF	TGTGCCAGTACAGACACGGGGGCCTACGAGCAGTACTTC
-	TRBJ1-6	few	TRBV28	14	CASSLTALREPLHF	TGTGCCAGCAGTTTAACCGCGTTGAGGGAGCCCCTCCACTTT
TRBD1	TRBJ2-1	-	TRBV10-3	16	CAISESSGGIYNEQFF	TGTGCCATCAGTGAGTCCTCAGGGGGCATCTACAATGAGCAGTTCTTC
TRBD1	TRBJ2-2	-	TRBV14	17	CASSPDHRGQFTGELFF	TGTGCCAGCAGCCCAGATCACAGGGGGCAATTCACCGGGGAGCTGTTTTTT
TRBD1	TRBJ2-5	-	TRBV2	16	CASRGGLAGEWETQYF	TGTGCCAGTAGAGGGGGCCTAGCCGGAGAATGGGAGACCCAGTACTTC
TRBD1	TRBJ2-3	once	TRBV2	14	CASGEQGATDTQYF	TGTGCCAGCGGTGAACAGGGGGCGACAGATACGCAGTATTTT
-	TRBJ2-2	-	TRBV19	14	CASSRTRSTGELFF	TGTGCCAGTAGCCGGACTCGGAGCACCGGGGAGCTGTTTTTT
-	TRBJ1-2	-	TRBV6-2/TRBV6-3	15	CASSYPDTTNYGYTF	TGTGCCAGCAGTTACCCGGACACAACTAACTATGGCTACACCTTC
-	TRBJ1-1	-	TRBV2	13	CASSLEGGSEAFF	TGTGCCAGCTCTCTAGAGGGAGGGTCTGAAGCTTTCTTT
-	TRBJ2-7	-	TRBV27	12	CASKGAPYEQYF	TGTGCCAGCAAAGGGGCGCCCTACGAGCAGTACTTC
-	TRBJ2-7	-	TRBV28	15	CASSFGTSSSYEQYF	TGTGCCAGCAGTTTTGGGACATCGAGCTCCTACGAGCAGTACTTC
-	TRBJ1-5	once	TRBV30	13	CAWSVDSAQPQHF	TGTGCCTGGAGTGTAGACTCTGCTCAGCCCCAGCATTTT
-	TRBJ1-3	-	TRBV7-2	16	CASSMDRFFSGNTIYF	TGTGCCAGCAGCATGGACAGATTCTTTTCTGGAAACACCATATATTTT
TRBD1	TRBJ2-7	-	TRBV14	17	CASSPSRGQGSYYEQYF	TGTGCCAGCAGCCCCTCGCGCGGACAGGGAAGCTACTACGAGCAGTACTTC
TRBD2	TRBJ2-7	-	TRBV11-3	13	CASSLGGTYEQYF	TGTGCCAGCAGCTTGGGAGGGACCTACGAGCAGTACTTC
TRBD2	TRBJ2-7	-	TRBV2	15	CASSEVAGGTYEQYF	TGTGCCAGCAGTGAGGTAGCGGGAGGCACCTACGAGCAGTACTTC
-	TRBJ1-2	-	TRBV7-9	12	CASSLEHEGYTF	TGTGCCAGCAGCTTAGAGCACGAAGGCTACACCTTC
TRBD2	TRBJ2-5	-	TRBV27	14	CASSLGGLAETQYF	TGTGCCAGCAGTTTGGGAGGGCTAGCGGAGACCCAGTACTTC
-	TRBJ1-1	-	TRBV9	14	CASSVDGGFTEAFF	TGTGCCAGCAGCGTAGACGGGGGGTTTACTGAAGCTTTCTTT
-	TRBJ1-4	-	TRBV5-6	15	CASSLAVDGGEKLFF	TGTGCCAGCAGCTTGGCGGTAGACGGCGGGGAAAAACTGTTTTTT
TRBD2	TRBJ2-7	-	TRBV28	18	CASSRIGLAGGNSYEQYF	TGTGCCAGCAGTCGGATCGGACTAGCGGGAGGAAATAGCTACGAGCAGTACTTC
-	TRBJ2-1	-	TRBV9	16	CASSVSPGLWMDEQFF	TGTGCCAGCAGCGTATCCCCGGGACTCTGGATGGATGAGCAGTTCTTC
-	TRBJ1-4	-	TRBV28	15	CASKGVPGTNEKLFF	TGTGCCAGCAAGGGGGTCCCGGGGACTAATGAAAAACTGTTTTTT
-	TRBJ1-1	few	TRBV6-5	14	CASSYRLGGTEAFF	TGTGCCAGCAGTTACAGACTTGGCGGCACTGAAGCTTTCTTT
TRBD1	TRBJ2-7	-	TRBV11-1	16	CASRPRGQGIGNEQYF	TGTGCCAGCAGACCGAGGGGACAGGGGATAGGAAACGAGCAGTACTTC
-	TRBJ1-1	-	TRBV7-9	12	CASSPRGAEAFF	TGTGCCAGCAGCCCCCGGGGGGCTGAAGCTTTCTTT
TRBD2	TRBJ2-1	-	TRBV4-1	17	CASSQYASGSSYNEQFF	TGCGCCAGCAGCCAATACGCTAGCGGGAGCTCCTACAATGAGCAGTTCTTC
-	TRBJ2-7	-	TRBV5-1	12	CASSSSSYEQYF	TGCGCCAGCAGCTCATCCTCCTACGAGCAGTACTTC
TRBD1	TRBJ2-7	-	TRBV11-2	14	CASSLDRDSYEQYF	TGTGCCAGCAGCTTAGATCGGGACAGCTACGAGCAGTACTTC
-	TRBJ1-5	-	TRBV19	14	CASSIAGDSQPQHF	TGTGCCAGTAGTATAGCAGGGGATTCTCAGCCCCAGCATTTT
-	TRBJ2-7	-	TRBV10-2	15	CASTFGPGNPYEQYF	TGCGCCAGCACCTTCGGGCCCGGGAACCCCTACGAGCAGTACTTC
TRBD1	TRBJ1-1	-	TRBV19	14	CASSAGTVNTEAFF	TGTGCCAGTAGTGCCGGGACAGTGAACACTGAAGCTTTCTTT
TRBD1	TRBJ1-2	-	TRBV27	16	CASSLYYRGTLWGYTF	TGTGCCAGCAGTTTGTACTACAGGGGGACCCTGTGGGGCTACACCTTC
-	TRBJ2-2	-	TRBV18	15	CASSQILTSTGELFF	TGTGCCAGCTCGCAAATCTTGACTAGCACCGGGGAGCTGTTTTTT
TRBD1	TRBJ2-5	-	TRBV6-5	13	CASTRRQGAPLNF	TGTGCCAGCACTCGAAGACAGGGGGCGCCTCTCAACTTC
TRBD1	TRBJ2-6	-	TRBV24-1	16	CATSEPDRAGANVLTF	TGTGCCACCAGTGAGCCCGACAGGGCCGGGGCCAACGTCCTGACTTTC
TRBD1	TRBJ1-2	-	TRBV6-6	16	CASSYRRDSINYGYTF	TGTGCCAGCAGTTACAGGAGGGACAGCATTAACTATGGCTACACCTTC